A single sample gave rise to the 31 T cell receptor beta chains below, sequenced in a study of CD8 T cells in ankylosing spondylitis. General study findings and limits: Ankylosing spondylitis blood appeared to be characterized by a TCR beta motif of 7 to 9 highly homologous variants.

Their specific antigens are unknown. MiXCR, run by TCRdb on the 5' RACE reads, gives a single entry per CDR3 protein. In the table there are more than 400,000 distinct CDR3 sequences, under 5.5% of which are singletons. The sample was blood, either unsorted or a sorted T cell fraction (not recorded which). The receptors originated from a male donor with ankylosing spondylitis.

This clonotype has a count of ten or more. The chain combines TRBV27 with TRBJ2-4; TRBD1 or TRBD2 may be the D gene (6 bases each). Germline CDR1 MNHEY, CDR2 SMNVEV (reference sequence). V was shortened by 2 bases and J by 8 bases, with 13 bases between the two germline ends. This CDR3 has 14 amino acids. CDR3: CASSLIGGTDIQYF. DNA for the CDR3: TGTGCCAGCAGTTTAATCGGGGGCACGGACATTCAGTACTTC.

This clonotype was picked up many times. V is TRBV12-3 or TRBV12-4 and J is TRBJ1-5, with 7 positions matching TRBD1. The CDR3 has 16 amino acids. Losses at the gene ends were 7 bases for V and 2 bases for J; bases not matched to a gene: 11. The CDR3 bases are TGTGCCAGCAATAAGGACAGGTCCCTAGGCAATCAGCCCCAGCATTTT. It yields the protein CASNKDRSLGNQPQHF.

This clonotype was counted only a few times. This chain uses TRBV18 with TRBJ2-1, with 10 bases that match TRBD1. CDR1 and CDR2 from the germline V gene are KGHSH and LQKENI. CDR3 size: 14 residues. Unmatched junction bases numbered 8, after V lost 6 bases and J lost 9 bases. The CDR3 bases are TGTGCCAGCTCTTCCCCGGACAGGGGGGGTGAGCAGTTCTTC. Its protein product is CASSSPDRGGEQFF.

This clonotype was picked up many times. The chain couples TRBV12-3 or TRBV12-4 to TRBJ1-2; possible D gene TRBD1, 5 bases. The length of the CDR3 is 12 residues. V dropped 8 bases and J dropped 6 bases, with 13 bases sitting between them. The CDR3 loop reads CASVAGFDGYTF. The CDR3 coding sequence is TGTGCCAGCGTCGCAGGGTTCGATGGCTACACCTTC.

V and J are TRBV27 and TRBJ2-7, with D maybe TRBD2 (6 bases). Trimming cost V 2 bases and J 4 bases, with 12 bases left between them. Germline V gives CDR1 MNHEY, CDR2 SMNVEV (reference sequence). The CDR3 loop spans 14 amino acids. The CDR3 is CASSLGREVYEQYF. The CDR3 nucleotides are TGTGCCAGCAGTTTAGGCAGGGAGGTGTACGAGCAGTACTTC.

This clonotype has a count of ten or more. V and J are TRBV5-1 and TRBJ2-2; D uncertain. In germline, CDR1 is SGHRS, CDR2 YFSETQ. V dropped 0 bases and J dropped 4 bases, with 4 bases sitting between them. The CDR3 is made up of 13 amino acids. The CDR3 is CASSLEVTGELFF. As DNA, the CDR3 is TGCGCCAGCAGCTTGGAAGTCACCGGGGAGCTGTTTTTT.

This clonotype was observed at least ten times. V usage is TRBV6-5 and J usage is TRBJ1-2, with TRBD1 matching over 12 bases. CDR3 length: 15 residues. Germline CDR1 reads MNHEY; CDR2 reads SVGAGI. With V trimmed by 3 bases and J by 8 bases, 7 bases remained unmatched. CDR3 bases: TGTGCCAGCAGTTATGGGACAGGGGGCCTCTACGGCTACACCTTC. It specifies CASSYGTGGLYGYTF.

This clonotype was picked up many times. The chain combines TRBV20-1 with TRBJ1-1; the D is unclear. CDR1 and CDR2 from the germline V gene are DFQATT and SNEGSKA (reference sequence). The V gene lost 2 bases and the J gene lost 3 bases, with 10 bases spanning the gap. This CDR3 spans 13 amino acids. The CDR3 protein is CSARQFQDTEAFF. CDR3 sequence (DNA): TGCAGTGCTAGACAGTTTCAAGACACTGAAGCTTTCTTT.

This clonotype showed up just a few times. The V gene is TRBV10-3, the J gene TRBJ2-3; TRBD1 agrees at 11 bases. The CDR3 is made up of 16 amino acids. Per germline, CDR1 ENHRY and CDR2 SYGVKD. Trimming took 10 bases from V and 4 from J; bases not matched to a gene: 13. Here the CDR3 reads CATQVRPGQGADTQYF. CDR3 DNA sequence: TGTGCCACTCAAGTGAGACCGGGACAGGGGGCAGATACGCAGTATTTT.

CDR3 sequence reads: CASSTETGQPQHF. CDR3 DNA sequence: TGCGCCAGCAGCACTGAAACGGGTCAGCCCCAGCATTTT. The gene calls are TRBV5-1 and TRBJ1-5; D remains ambiguous. Trimming took 4 bases from V and 6 from J, leaving 11 bases between them. CDR3 length equals 13 residues. CDR1 is SGHRS and CDR2 is YFSETQ in the germline V gene.

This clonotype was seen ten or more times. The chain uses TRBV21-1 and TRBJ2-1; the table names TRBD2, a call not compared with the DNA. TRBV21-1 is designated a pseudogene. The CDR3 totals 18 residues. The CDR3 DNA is TGTGCCAGCAGCTCGCGATTCGGGACTAGCGGGGAGGGGAATGAGCAGTTCTTC. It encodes CASSSRFGTSGEGNEQFF.

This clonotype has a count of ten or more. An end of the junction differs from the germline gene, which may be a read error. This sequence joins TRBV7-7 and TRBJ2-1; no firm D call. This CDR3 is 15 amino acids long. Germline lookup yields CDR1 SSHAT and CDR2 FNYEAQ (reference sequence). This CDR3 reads CASSQDNSAYNEQFF. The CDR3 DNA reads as TGTGCTAGCAGCCAAGACAACTCAGCCTACAATGAGCAGTTCTTC.

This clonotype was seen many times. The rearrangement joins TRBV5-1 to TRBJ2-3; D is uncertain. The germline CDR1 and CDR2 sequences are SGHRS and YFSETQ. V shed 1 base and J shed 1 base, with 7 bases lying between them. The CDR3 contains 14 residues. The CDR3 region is CASSLYGGTDTQYF. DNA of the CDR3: TGCGCCAGCAGCTTGTACGGCGGCACAGATACGCAGTATTTT.

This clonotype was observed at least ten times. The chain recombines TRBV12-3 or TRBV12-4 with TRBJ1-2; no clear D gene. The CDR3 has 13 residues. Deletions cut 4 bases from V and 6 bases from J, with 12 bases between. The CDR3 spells CASSSGSGNGYTF. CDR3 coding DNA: TGTGCCAGCAGTTCGGGATCTGGGAATGGCTACACCTTC.

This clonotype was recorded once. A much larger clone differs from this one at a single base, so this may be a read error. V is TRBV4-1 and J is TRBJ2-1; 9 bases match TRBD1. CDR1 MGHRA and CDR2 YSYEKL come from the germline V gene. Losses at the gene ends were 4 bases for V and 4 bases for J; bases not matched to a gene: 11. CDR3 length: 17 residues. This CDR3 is CASSRVTGGSGYNEQFF. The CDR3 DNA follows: TGCGCCAGCAGCCGAGTTACAGGGGGCAGCGGGTACAATGAGCAGTTCTTC.

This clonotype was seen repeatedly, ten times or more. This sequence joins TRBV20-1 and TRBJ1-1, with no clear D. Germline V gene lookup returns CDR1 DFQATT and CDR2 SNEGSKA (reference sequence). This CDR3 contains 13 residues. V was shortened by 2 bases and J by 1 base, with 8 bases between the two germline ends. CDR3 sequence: CSARSDGNTEAFF. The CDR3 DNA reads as TGCAGTGCTAGATCGGACGGGAACACTGAAGCTTTCTTT.

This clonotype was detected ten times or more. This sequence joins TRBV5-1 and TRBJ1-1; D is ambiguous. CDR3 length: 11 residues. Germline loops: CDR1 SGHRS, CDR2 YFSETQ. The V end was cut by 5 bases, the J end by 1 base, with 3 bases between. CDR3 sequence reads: CASRENTEAFF. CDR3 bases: TGCGCCAGCAGGGAGAACACTGAAGCTTTCTTT.

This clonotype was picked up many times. CDR3 protein: CSAREGVPYNSPLHF. DNA for the CDR3: TGCAGTGCTAGAGAGGGGGTCCCCTATAATTCACCCCTCCACTTT. The J gene is TRBJ1-6, the V gene TRBV20-1; TRBD1 might be the D (5 bases). With 0 bases removed from V and 2 bases from J, the gap between germline ends came to 8 bases. CDR1 and CDR2 from the germline V gene are DFQATT and SNEGSKA (reference sequence). The CDR3 is 15 amino acids.

The CDR3 nucleotides are TGTGCCAGCAGTTATAGCGGGGACTCTTTCTACACCTTC. Encoded protein: CASSYSGDSFYTF. The chain employs TRBV27 and TRBJ1-2; D may be TRBD1 (5 bases). Germline loops: CDR1 MNHEY, CDR2 SMNVEV (reference sequence). The length of the CDR3 is 13 residues. Trimming stripped 4 bases from V and 10 bases from J, with 16 bases between.

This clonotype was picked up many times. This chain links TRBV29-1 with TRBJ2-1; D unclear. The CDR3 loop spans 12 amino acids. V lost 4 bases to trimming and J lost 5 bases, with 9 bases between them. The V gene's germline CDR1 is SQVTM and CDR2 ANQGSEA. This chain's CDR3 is CSVGARNNEQFF. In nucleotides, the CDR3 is TGCAGCGTTGGGGCGAGAAACAATGAGCAGTTCTTC.

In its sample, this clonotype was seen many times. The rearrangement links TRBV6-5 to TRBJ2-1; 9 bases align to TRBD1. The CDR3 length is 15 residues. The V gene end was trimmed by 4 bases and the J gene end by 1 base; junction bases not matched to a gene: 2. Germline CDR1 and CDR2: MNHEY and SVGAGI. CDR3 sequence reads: CASSFDRGSYNEQFF. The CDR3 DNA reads TGTGCCAGCAGTTTTGACAGGGGGTCCTACAATGAGCAGTTCTTC.

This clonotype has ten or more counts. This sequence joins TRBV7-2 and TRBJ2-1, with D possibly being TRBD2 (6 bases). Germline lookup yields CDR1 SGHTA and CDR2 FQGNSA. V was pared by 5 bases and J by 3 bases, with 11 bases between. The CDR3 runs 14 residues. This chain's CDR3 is CASSRGEIYNEQFF. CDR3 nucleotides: TGTGCCAGCAGCCGCGGGGAAATCTACAATGAGCAGTTCTTC.

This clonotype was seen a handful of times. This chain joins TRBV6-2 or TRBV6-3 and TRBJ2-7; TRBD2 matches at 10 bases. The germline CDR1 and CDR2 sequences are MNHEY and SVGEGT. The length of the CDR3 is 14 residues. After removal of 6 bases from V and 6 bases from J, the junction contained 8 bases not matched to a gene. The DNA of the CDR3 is TGTGCCAGCAGCCGTAGCGGGGGGCGAGGCGAGCAGTACTTC. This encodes CASSRSGGRGEQYF.

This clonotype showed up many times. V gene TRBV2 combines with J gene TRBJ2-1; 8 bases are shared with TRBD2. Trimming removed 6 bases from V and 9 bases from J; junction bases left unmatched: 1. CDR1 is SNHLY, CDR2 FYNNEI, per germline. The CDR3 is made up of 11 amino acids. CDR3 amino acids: CASRTSGEQFF. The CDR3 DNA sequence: TGTGCCAGCAGAACTAGCGGTGAGCAGTTCTTC.

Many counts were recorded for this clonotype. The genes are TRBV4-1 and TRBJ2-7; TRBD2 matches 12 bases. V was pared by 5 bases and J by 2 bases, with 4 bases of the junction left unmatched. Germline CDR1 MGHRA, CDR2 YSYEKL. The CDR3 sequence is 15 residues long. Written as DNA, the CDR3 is TGCGCCAGCAGCGGAAGACTAGCGGGAGCCTACGAGCAGTACTTC. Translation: CASSGRLAGAYEQYF.

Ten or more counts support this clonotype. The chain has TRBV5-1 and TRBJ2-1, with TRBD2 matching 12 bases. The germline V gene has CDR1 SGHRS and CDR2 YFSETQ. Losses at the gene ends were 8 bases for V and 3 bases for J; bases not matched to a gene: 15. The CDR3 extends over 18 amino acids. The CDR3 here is CASTGYGTSGPIYNEQFF. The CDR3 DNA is TGCGCCAGTACAGGGTATGGGACTAGCGGGCCCATCTACAATGAGCAGTTCTTC. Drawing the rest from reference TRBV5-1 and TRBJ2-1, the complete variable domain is KAGVTQTPRYLIKTRGQQVTLSCSPISGHRSVSWYQQTPGQGLQFLFEYFSETQRNKGNFPGRFSGRQFSNSRSEMNVSTLELGDSALYLCASTGYGTSGPIYNEQFFGPGTRLTVL.

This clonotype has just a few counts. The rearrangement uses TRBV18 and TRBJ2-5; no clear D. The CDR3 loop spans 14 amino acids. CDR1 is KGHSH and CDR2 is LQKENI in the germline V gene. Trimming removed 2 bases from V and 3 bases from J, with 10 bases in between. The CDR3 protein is CASSPYYTEETQYF. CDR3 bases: TGTGCCAGCTCACCATATTACACCGAAGAGACCCAGTACTTC.

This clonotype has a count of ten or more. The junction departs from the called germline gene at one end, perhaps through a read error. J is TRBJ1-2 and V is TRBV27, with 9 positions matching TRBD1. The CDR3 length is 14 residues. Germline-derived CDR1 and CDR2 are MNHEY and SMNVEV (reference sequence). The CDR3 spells CASSLTPDRGTKSF. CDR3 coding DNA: TGTGCCAGCAGTTTGACACCGGACAGGGGAACAAAAAGCTTC.

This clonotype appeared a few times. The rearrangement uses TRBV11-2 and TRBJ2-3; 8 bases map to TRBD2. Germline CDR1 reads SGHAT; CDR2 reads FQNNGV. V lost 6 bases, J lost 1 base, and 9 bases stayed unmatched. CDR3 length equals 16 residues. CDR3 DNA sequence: TGTGCCAGCAGAAGAGGACTAGCAGGTGGCACAGATACGCAGTATTTT. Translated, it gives CASRRGLAGGTDTQYF.

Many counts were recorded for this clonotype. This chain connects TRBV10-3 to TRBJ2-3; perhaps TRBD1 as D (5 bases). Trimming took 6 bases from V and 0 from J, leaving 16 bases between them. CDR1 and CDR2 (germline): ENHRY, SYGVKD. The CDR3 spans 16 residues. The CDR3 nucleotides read TGTGCCATCAGCTACACAGGTCACTCTAGCACAGATACGCAGTATTTT. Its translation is CAISYTGHSSTDTQYF.

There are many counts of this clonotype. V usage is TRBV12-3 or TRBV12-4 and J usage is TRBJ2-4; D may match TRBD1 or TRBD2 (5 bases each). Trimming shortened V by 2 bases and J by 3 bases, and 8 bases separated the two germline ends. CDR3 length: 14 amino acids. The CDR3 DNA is TGTGCCAGCAGTTTAAGGGACGGCAAAAACATTCAGTACTTC. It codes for CASSLRDGKNIQYF.